The 3 T cell receptor beta chains presented below share a single source sample, sequenced in a study of T cell responses to AZD1222 COVID-19 vaccine. Clones were sequenced by immunoSEQ multiplex PCR, and TCRdb holds only the in-frame ones, with some missing. Of fewer than 300,000 clones in the sample, roughly 93% are singletons; the top ten hold roughly 0.5%. The source material was peripheral blood, sampled on day 0 of AZD1222 vaccination. These receptors were obtained from an adult in good health.

The chain carries TRBV12-3 or TRBV12-4 and TRBJ2-1, with D unclear. The CDR3 is 13 residues long. V lost 5 bases and J 2 bases, leaving 7 bases between the germline ends. The CDR3 DNA follows: TGTGCCAGCAGTCGTAACCCCTACAATGAGCAGTTCTTC. Its translation is CASSRNPYNEQFF.

This chain uses TRBV6-1 with TRBJ2-1, with D possibly being TRBD1 (5 bases). CDR3 length: 12 amino acids. Germline V gene data show CDR1 as MNHNS and CDR2 as SASEGT. Trimming left V 2 bases short and J 8 bases short, with 7 bases between. The CDR3 nucleotides read TGTGCCAGCAGTGAACAGGGCTATGAGCAGTTCTTC. Amino acid sequence: CASSEQGYEQFF.

V gene TRBV7-2 combines with J gene TRBJ2-7; no clear D. Germline assignment: CDR1 SGHTA and CDR2 FQGNSA. This CDR3 comprises 15 residues. Trimming stripped 5 bases from V and 3 bases from J, with 17 bases between. Here the CDR3 reads CASSQAAGRYYEQYF. CDR3 sequence (DNA): TGTGCCAGCAGCCAGGCGGCCGGGCGGTACTACGAGCAGTACTTC.